Detailed here is one TCR beta chain. The V segment lost 4 bases and the J segment 6 bases; nucleotides outside the gene matches: 2. The CDR3 has 13 amino acids. Germline V gene sequence: CDR1 MNHNS, CDR2 SASEGT. The data derive from a study of T cell changes during pregnancy in multiple sclerosis. This table comes from immunoSEQ multiplex PCR, and its TCRdb copy is limited to in-frame clones, with some not included. The data hold 50,000 to 60,000 clones, with approximately 91% observed a single time. V gene TRBV6-1 combines with J gene TRBJ1-5; TRBD1 matches at 8 bases. This TCR came from a female donor with multiple sclerosis, enrolled in a pregnancy study. Sequences were derived from CD4+ T cells from peripheral blood mononuclear cells, sampled in the second trimester of pregnancy. The CDR3 nucleotides are TGTGCCAGCAGTGTCACAGGGGGTCAGCCCCAGCATTTT. Translated, it gives CASSVTGGQPQHF.